The subject of this entry is one TCR beta chain. Assay used: immunoSEQ multiplex PCR; TCRdb lists only in-frame clones, some missing. The sample lists around 260,000 clones, around 86% occurring once. Trimming removed 5 bases at V and 2 bases at J, with 17 bases between. Germline lookup yields CDR1 MNHEY and CDR2 SMNVEV (reference sequence). The CDR3 is made up of 16 amino acids. This record comes from a study of blood T cell repertoires in COVID-19. V usage is TRBV27 and J usage is TRBJ2-3; D is possibly TRBD2 (6 bases). Sequenced material: peripheral blood. The source is a woman aged 40-49 years who had recovered from COVID-19. CDR3 amino acids: CASSVEPGLYTDTQYF. For the CDR3, the DNA is TGTGCCAGCAGTGTGGAACCGGGACTCTACACAGATACGCAGTATTTT.